This TCR beta chain was sequenced for a study of post-analysis software for immune sequencing data. Study-wide context: Several disease courses (relapsing-remitting, secondary progressive and progressive-relapsing) of multiple sclerosis were included.

Libraries were made from TCR beta cDNA, and they carried unique molecular identifiers. TCRdb independently ran MiXCR on the PCR reads; one entry per CDR3 protein. This table has hundreds of thousands of distinct CDR3 sequences, 30% appearing once. This clonotype was seen only a few times. Material: blood. This clonotype was obtained from a girl aged 5-17 years with multiple sclerosis.

The CDR3 nucleotides are TGCAGTGCCCCAACCGGGGACAGTACTCAAGAGACCCAGTACTTC. Amino acids: CSAPTGDSTQETQYF. The J gene is TRBJ2-5, the V gene TRBV20-1, with 7 bases aligning to TRBD1. The junction had 12 bases not matched to a gene; V was cut back by 6 bases and J by 2 bases. This CDR3 spans 15 amino acids. CDR1 is DFQATT and CDR2 is SNEGSKA in the germline V gene (reference sequence).